The 25 T cell receptor beta chains given below trace back to one sample, sequenced in a study of cytomegalovirus exposure and HLA in healthy donors. PCR amplification relied on 60 Vbeta primers (plus 13 Jbeta primers). Method: immunoSEQ multiplex PCR; TCRdb's copy keeps in-frame clones and lacks some. The data contain 200,000 or so clones, roughly 81% of them singletons. Input material: PBMCs. All receptors come from a woman aged 25 to 39 in good health and CMV-seropositive.

This chain uses TRBV7-4 with TRBJ2-2; TRBD1 aligns across 7 bases. CDR3 length: 14 amino acids. The V segment lost 9 bases and the J segment 8 bases; nucleotides outside the gene matches: 12. CDR1 and CDR2 from the germline V gene are SGHVT and SQSDAQ. The CDR3 sequence is CARFGDRGLGELFF. CDR3 in DNA: TGTGCCAGGTTTGGGGATAGGGGGCTTGGGGAGCTGTTTTTT.

This chain uses TRBV7-8 with TRBJ2-7; the D is unclear. Germline V CDR1 and CDR2: SGHVS, FQNEAQ. The CDR3 is 12 residues long. Deletions cut 5 bases from V and 4 bases from J, with 9 bases between. CDR3 nucleotide sequence: TGTGCCAGCAGCCTCCACTTGTACGAGCAGTACTTC. It is translated as CASSLHLYEQYF.

J is TRBJ2-7 and V is TRBV19; 7 positions match TRBD1. The CDR3 consists of 15 residues. Trimming at V came to 4 bases and at J to 3 bases, leaving 9 bases not matched to a gene. In germline, CDR1 is LNHDA, CDR2 SQIVND (reference sequence). CDR3 region: CASSTLYAGGYEQYF. DNA of the CDR3: TGTGCCAGTAGTACCCTCTACGCAGGGGGCTACGAGCAGTACTTC.

The V gene is TRBV9, the J gene TRBJ2-7, with 8 bases aligning to TRBD1. Trimming took 0 bases from V and 4 from J; bases not matched to a gene: 3. CDR1 and CDR2 (germline): SGDLS, YYNGEE. The CDR3 contains 14 residues. This CDR3 is CASSVDHRGYEQYF. The CDR3 nucleotides are TGTGCCAGCAGCGTAGATCACAGGGGGTACGAGCAGTACTTC.

V usage is TRBV7-2 and J usage is TRBJ2-3, with D maybe TRBD1 (5 bases). The CDR3 has 18 amino acids. V dropped 5 bases and J dropped 2 bases, with 23 bases sitting between them. CDR1 and CDR2 (germline): SGHTA, FQGNSA. CDR3 sequence (DNA): TGTGCCAGCAGCCCGAAGCGAGAAGGCAGGGTGCTCACAGATACGCAGTATTTT. This gives the protein CASSPKREGRVLTDTQYF.

The V and J genes are TRBV7-2 and TRBJ2-4, with D perhaps matching TRBD2 (5 bases). The CDR3 contains 16 residues. CDR1 is SGHTA and CDR2 is FQGNSA in the germline V gene. Trimming removed 5 bases from V and 3 bases from J, with 17 bases in between. The CDR3 region has the DNA TGTGCCAGCAGCGCCGGGGTGGGCCGGGGCAAAAACATTCAGTACTTC. Translated: CASSAGVGRGKNIQYF.

Remarks on this clone: Additional DNA sequences in this sample encode the identical CDR3. V gene TRBV18 combines with J gene TRBJ2-3, with a possible D match to TRBD1 (6 bases). V was cut by 3 bases and J by 3 bases, with 10 bases left in between. Germline CDR1 KGHSH, CDR2 LQKENI. CDR3 length: 14 amino acids. The CDR3 DNA follows: TGTGCCAGCTCACCGGGTCAGGGGACAGATACGCAGTATTTT. The encoded protein is CASSPGQGTDTQYF. The whole variable domain, remainder taken from reference TRBV18 and TRBJ2-3, is NAGVMQNPRHLVRRRGQEARLRCSPMKGHSHVYWYRQLPEEGLKFMVYLQKENIIDESGMPKERFSAEFPKEGPSILRIQQVVRGDSAAYFCASSPGQGTDTQYFGPGTRLTVL.

The rearrangement joins TRBV19 to TRBJ2-7; a possible D gene is TRBD2 (6 bases). Trimming stripped 0 bases from V and 6 bases from J, with 12 bases between. The CDR3 is 14 residues long. The germline V gene has CDR1 LNHDA and CDR2 SQIVND (reference sequence). The CDR3 nucleotides are TGTGCCAGTAGTATAGACAGGGACTTGTCCGAGCAGTACTTC. This codes for CASSIDRDLSEQYF.

The J gene is TRBJ2-3, the V gene TRBV19; 7 bases are a match to TRBD1. V dropped 7 bases and J dropped 1; count of bases not matched to a gene: 5. The germline V gene has CDR1 LNHDA and CDR2 SQIVND (reference sequence). The CDR3 spans 14 residues. The CDR3 is CASNADRGTDTQYF. CDR3 coding DNA: TGTGCCAGTAACGCTGACAGGGGCACAGATACGCAGTATTTT.

This chain connects TRBV23-1 to TRBJ2-1, with 12 bases identical to TRBD2. TRBV23-1 is placed among ORFs of uncertain function. This CDR3 is 17 amino acids long. Trimming at V came to 3 bases and at J to 8 bases, leaving 11 bases not matched to a gene. The CDR3 coding sequence is TGCGCCAGCAGTCACCTAGCGGGAGGGGGGGCCAGTCATGAGCAGTTCTTC. It is translated as CASSHLAGGGASHEQFF.

The gene calls are TRBV7-2 and TRBJ2-2; tentatively, D is TRBD2 (5 bases). CDR1 and CDR2 (germline): SGHTA, FQGNSA. Trimming cost V 6 bases and J 7 bases, with 12 bases left between them. This CDR3 comprises 13 residues. The CDR3: CASSYRAGGELFF. CDR3 DNA sequence: TGTGCCAGCAGTTACCGGGCGGGCGGGGAGCTGTTTTTT.

This clone has more than one count but fewer than ten. J is TRBJ2-7 and V is TRBV4-3; 9 positions agree with TRBD1. CDR1 and CDR2 from the germline V gene are LGHNA and YSLEER. The CDR3 consists of 17 residues. Unmatched junction bases numbered 12, after V lost 1 base and J lost 5 bases. The CDR3: CASSQGGGLTGGNEQYF. CDR3 in DNA: TGCGCCAGCAGCCAAGGGGGCGGACTGACAGGGGGGAACGAGCAGTACTTC.

The chain carries TRBV7-9 and TRBJ2-2; 8 bases are a match to TRBD1. With V trimmed by 5 bases and J by 4 bases, 6 bases remained unmatched. The CDR3 is 15 residues long. The germline V gene has CDR1 SEHNR and CDR2 FQNEAQ (reference sequence). CDR3 coding DNA: TGTGCCAGCAGCCCGACAGGGGCGGGCACCGGGGAGCTGTTTTTT. Its protein is CASSPTGAGTGELFF. The full variable domain, with the rest looked up from reference TRBV7-9 and TRBJ2-2, is DTGVSQNPRHKITKRGQNVTFRCDPISEHNRLYWYRQTLGQGPEFLTYFQNEAQLEKSRLLSDRFSAERPKGSFSTLEIQRTEQGDSAMYLCASSPTGAGTGELFFGEGSRLTVL.

This clone was detected a few times. The genes are TRBV7-9 and TRBJ1-1, with 7 positions matching TRBD1. This CDR3 is 16 amino acids long. The V and J ends lost 2 bases and 0 bases, in that order; junction bases with no gene match: 6. The germline V gene encodes CDR1 SEHNR and CDR2 FQNEAQ (reference sequence). This CDR3 reads CASSLPTGNMNTEAFF. Written as DNA, the CDR3 is TGTGCCAGCAGCTTACCGACAGGGAACATGAACACTGAAGCTTTCTTT.

The chain uses TRBV15 and TRBJ1-5; D is ambiguous. The CDR3 has 14 amino acids. Deletions cut 5 bases from V and 4 bases from J, with 12 bases between. Germline-derived CDR1 and CDR2 are LNHNV and YYDKDF (reference sequence). For the CDR3, the DNA is TGTGCCACCAGCGCAAAGCAGCGTAATCAGCCCCAGCATTTT. This gives the protein CATSAKQRNQPQHF. Supplemented by reference TRBV15 and TRBJ1-5, the full variable domain reads DAMVIQNPRYQVTQFGKPVTLSCSQTLNHNVMYWYQQKSSQAPKLLFHYYDKDFNNEADTPDNFQSRRPNTSFCFLDIRSPGLGDTAMYLCATSAKQRNQPQHFGDGTRLSIL.

This clone was counted a few times. The genes are TRBV6-1 and TRBJ2-4; possible D gene TRBD1, 6 bases. Germline CDR1 MNHNS, CDR2 SASEGT. V lost 2 bases, J lost 4 bases, and 6 bases lay in between. This CDR3 is 13 amino acids long. The CDR3 coding sequence is TGTGCCAGCAGTGAACAGGGGAAAAACATTCAGTACTTC. This codes for CASSEQGKNIQYF.

The V gene is TRBV27, the J gene TRBJ2-3, with no clear D. The CDR3 runs 13 residues. The germline V gene has CDR1 MNHEY and CDR2 SMNVEV (reference sequence). Trimming removed 0 bases at V and 7 bases at J, with 8 bases between. The CDR3 bases are TGTGCCAGCAGTTTATCCAGGATGCATACGCAGTATTTT. Amino acid sequence: CASSLSRMHTQYF.

The rearrangement uses TRBV18 and TRBJ2-4, with D possibly TRBD1 on 7 matching bases. This CDR3 comprises 18 residues. Germline V gene data show CDR1 as KGHSH and CDR2 as LQKENI. The germline V and J ends were trimmed by 6 bases and 4 bases, with 25 bases remaining between them. CDR3 DNA sequence: TGTGCCAGCTCGGGGGCGGGGACAGCGATCTTATTGAAAAACATTCAGTACTTC. It specifies CASSGAGTAILLKNIQYF.

The chain joins TRBV4-3 to TRBJ2-1; 9 nucleotides match TRBD2. The germline V gene encodes CDR1 LGHNA and CDR2 YSLEER. This CDR3 region has 16 residues. J gave up 4 bases and V 0 bases, and 4 bases lay outside the gene matches. CDR3 coding DNA: TGCGCCAGCAGCCAAGATCCTAGCGGGGATTACAATGAGCAGTTCTTC. It is translated as CASSQDPSGDYNEQFF.

This clone was seen a handful of times. Other DNA sequences from this sample encode an identical CDR3 as well. This rearrangement joins TRBV11-2 to TRBJ1-5, with D unclear. V was clipped by 1 base and J by 0 bases, with 4 bases between them. The CDR3 totals 14 residues. Germline lookup yields CDR1 SGHAT and CDR2 FQNNGV. The CDR3 here is CASSLGVSNQPQHF. The CDR3 DNA follows: TGTGCCAGCAGCTTAGGCGTTAGCAATCAGCCCCAGCATTTT.

The J gene is TRBJ1-5, the V gene TRBV27; 8 bases fit TRBD1. Losses at the gene ends were 0 bases for V and 6 bases for J; bases not matched to a gene: 4. In germline, CDR1 is MNHEY, CDR2 SMNVEV (reference sequence). This CDR3 region has 15 residues. This chain's CDR3 is CASSLSPDRVQPQHF. CDR3 sequence (DNA): TGTGCCAGCAGTTTATCCCCGGACAGGGTTCAGCCCCAGCATTTT.

The chain combines TRBV5-1 with TRBJ2-3, with 8 bases fitting TRBD1. This CDR3 contains 18 residues. Germline V lookup: CDR1 SGHRS, CDR2 YFSETQ. With V trimmed by 3 bases and J by 2 bases, 14 bases remained unmatched. CDR3 sequence reads: CASSSKGRVQGATDTQYF. Here the CDR3 DNA reads TGCGCCAGCAGCTCCAAAGGGCGGGTCCAGGGGGCCACAGATACGCAGTATTTT.

This sequence joins TRBV5-1 and TRBJ1-5; 7 bases map to TRBD1. Germline V lookup: CDR1 SGHRS, CDR2 YFSETQ. V lost 3 bases to trimming and J lost 3 bases; unmatched junction nucleotides: 3. The CDR3 runs 14 residues. The CDR3 loop is CASSSGQANQPQHF. The CDR3 coding sequence is TGCGCCAGCAGCTCTGGACAGGCCAATCAGCCCCAGCATTTT. The full variable domain, completed using reference TRBV5-1 and TRBJ1-5, is KAGVTQTPRYLIKTRGQQVTLSCSPISGHRSVSWYQQTPGQGLQFLFEYFSETQRNKGNFPGRFSGRQFSNSRSEMNVSTLELGDSALYLCASSSGQANQPQHFGDGTRLSIL.

V and J are TRBV30 and TRBJ2-3, with 8 bases that match TRBD2. CDR3 size: 15 residues. From germline, CDR1 is GTSNPN and CDR2 SVGIG (reference sequence). V shed 5 bases and J 3 bases; nucleotides not matched to a gene: 10. For the CDR3, the DNA is TGTGCCTGGGCCGGGGGCGGGAGGACAACAGATACGCAGTATTTT. As protein: CAWAGGGRTTDTQYF.

This chain joins TRBV27 and TRBJ1-2; a weak D match, TRBD1 (6 bases). With 6 bases removed from V and 7 bases from J, the gap between germline ends came to 36 bases. CDR1 MNHEY and CDR2 SMNVEV come from the germline V gene (reference sequence). This CDR3 is built from 20 residues. CDR3 protein: CASRPQALIGTPRSSRGYTF. Written as DNA, the CDR3 is TGTGCCAGCAGGCCGCAGGCACTTATCGGGACACCACGGTCTAGTCGTGGCTACACCTTC.